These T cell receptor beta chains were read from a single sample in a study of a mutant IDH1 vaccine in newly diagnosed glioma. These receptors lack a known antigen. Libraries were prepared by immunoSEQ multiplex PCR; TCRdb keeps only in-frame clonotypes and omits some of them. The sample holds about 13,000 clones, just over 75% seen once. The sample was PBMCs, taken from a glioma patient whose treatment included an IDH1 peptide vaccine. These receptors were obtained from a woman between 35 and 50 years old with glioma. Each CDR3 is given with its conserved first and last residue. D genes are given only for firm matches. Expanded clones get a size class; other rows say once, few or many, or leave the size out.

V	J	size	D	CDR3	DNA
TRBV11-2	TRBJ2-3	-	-	CASSLDYTVADTQYF	TGTGCCAGCAGCTTGGACTATACAGTAGCAGATACGCAGTATTTT
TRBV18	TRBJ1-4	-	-	CASSPDRREKLFF	TGTGCCAGCTCCCCGGATCGTAGGGAAAAACTGTTTTTT
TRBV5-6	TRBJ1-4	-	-	CASSWEFGEKLFF	TGTGCCAGCAGCTGGGAGTTTGGTGAAAAACTGTTTTTT
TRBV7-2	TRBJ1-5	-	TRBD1	CASSLTGGQVNQPQHF	TGTGCCAGCAGCTTAACGGGGGGACAGGTCAATCAGCCCCAGCATTTT
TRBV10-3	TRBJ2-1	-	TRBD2	CAIGFRGGYNEQFF	TGTGCCATCGGGTTCCGGGGGGGCTACAATGAGCAGTTCTTC
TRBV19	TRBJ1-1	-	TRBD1	CASSNRGGDTEAFF	TGTGCCAGTAGCAACAGGGGTGGGGACACTGAAGCTTTCTTT
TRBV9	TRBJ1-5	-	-	CASSVGVSQPQHF	TGTGCCAGCAGCGTAGGTGTGAGTCAGCCCCAGCATTTT
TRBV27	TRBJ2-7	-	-	CASSLSKGQISYEQYF	TGTGCCAGCAGTTTATCAAAAGGACAGATCTCCTACGAGCAGTACTTC
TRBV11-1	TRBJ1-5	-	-	CASSLGTNQPQHF	TGTGCCAGCAGCTTAGGGACCAATCAGCCCCAGCATTTT
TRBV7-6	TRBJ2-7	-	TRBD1	CASSLGQGGIEQYF	TGTGCCAGCAGCTTGGGACAGGGAGGGATCGAGCAGTACTTC
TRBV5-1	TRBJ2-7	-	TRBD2	CASSQNPGLQTTYEQYF	TGCGCCAGCAGCCAAAACCCGGGACTACAGACTACCTACGAGCAGTACTTC
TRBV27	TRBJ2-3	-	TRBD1	CASSFADRGRDTQYF	TGTGCCAGCAGTTTCGCCGACAGGGGGCGGGATACGCAGTATTTT
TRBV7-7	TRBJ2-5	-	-	CASSPGPDETQYF	TGTGCTAGCAGCCCGGGACCGGACGAGACCCAGTACTTC
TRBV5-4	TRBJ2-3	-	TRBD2	CASSHMSGLAGVADTQYF	TGTGCCAGCAGCCACATGAGCGGACTAGCGGGAGTGGCGGATACGCAGTATTTT
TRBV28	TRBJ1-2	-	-	CASSSRGNYGYTF	TGTGCCAGCAGTTCCCGCGGTAACTATGGCTACACCTTC
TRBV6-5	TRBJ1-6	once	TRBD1	CASSPTGTGASPLHF	TGTGCCAGCAGTCCTACCGGGACAGGGGCTTCACCCCTCCACTTT
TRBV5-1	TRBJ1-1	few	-	CASSPGRLDTEAFF	TGCGCCAGCAGCCCGGGAAGGTTGGACACTGAAGCTTTCTTT
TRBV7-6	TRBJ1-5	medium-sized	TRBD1	CASSLGQGGQPQHF	TGTGCCAGCAGCCTGGGACAGGGAGGCCAGCCCCAGCATTTT
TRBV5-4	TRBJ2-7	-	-	CASGLGPGDHEQYF	TGTGCCAGCGGCTTGGGGCCTGGGGATCACGAGCAGTACTTC
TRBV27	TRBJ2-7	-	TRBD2	CASSGTRERQYF	TGTGCCAGCAGTGGGACGCGGGAGAGGCAGTACTTC
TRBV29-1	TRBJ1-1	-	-	CSARTALAFF	TGCAGCGCCAGGACTGCTCTCGCTTTCTTT
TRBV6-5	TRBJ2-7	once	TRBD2	CASSRSPGGPHEQYF	TGTGCCAGCAGCCGGAGTCCGGGGGGGCCCCACGAGCAGTACTTC
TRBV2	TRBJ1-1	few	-	CASSLQRNTEAFF	TGTGCCAGCAGTCTACAGAGAAACACTGAAGCTTTCTTT
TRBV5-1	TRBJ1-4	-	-	CASSLNTEPNEKLFF	TGCGCCAGCAGCCTCAACACCGAACCTAATGAAAAACTGTTTTTT
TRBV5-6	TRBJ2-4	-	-	CASSLGLGISDIQYF	TGTGCCAGCAGCTTGGGATTGGGGATTTCGGACATTCAGTACTTC
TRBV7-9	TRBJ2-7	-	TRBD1	CASSPPRGPYEQYF	TGTGCCAGCAGCCCACCCAGGGGGCCCTACGAGCAGTACTTC
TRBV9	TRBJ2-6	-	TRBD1	CASSPQGAGGANVLTF	TGTGCCAGCAGCCCCCAGGGGGCGGGAGGGGCCAACGTCCTGACTTTC
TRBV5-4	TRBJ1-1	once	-	CASSLYRNTEAFF	TGTGCCAGCAGCTTGTACCGGAACACTGAAGCTTTCTTT
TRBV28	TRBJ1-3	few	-	CASMGLVFSGNTIYF	TGTGCCAGCATGGGTTTAGTGTTCTCTGGAAACACCATATATTTT
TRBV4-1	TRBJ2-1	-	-	CASSPGPLSASHPSYNEQFF	TGCGCCAGCAGCCCAGGACCTTTATCGGCAAGTCACCCCTCCTACAATGAGCAGTTCTTC
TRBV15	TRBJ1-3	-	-	CATSRGRSGNTIYF	TGTGCCACCAGCAGGGGACGGTCGGGGAACACCATATATTTT
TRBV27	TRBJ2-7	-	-	CASSFGPLSSYEQYF	TGTGCCAGCAGTTTTGGACCCCTTTCCTCCTACGAGCAGTACTTC
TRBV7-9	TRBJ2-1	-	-	CASSLLTTISLF	TGTGCCAGCAGCTTATTAACTACCATCAGTCTCTTC
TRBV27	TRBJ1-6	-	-	CASSLRGRSPLHF	TGTGCCAGCAGTTTAAGGGGACGATCACCCCTCCACTTT
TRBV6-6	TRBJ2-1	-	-	CASSAGRIEEQFF	TGTGCCAGCAGTGCCGGACGGATCGAGGAGCAGTTCTTC
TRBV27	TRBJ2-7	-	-	CASSLNRQGLGQYF	TGTGCCAGCAGTTTAAATCGGCAGGGTCTTGGGCAGTACTTC
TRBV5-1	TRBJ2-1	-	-	CASSLAPGGSYNEQFF	TGCGCCAGCAGCTTGGCCCCAGGGGGGTCCTACAATGAGCAGTTCTTC
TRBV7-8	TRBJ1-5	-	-	CASSQNNQPQHF	TGTGCCAGCAGCCAAAATAATCAGCCCCAGCATTTT
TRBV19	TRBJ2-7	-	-	CASSTASRQYF	TGTGCCAGTAGTACCGCCTCCAGGCAGTACTTC
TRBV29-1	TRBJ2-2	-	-	CSVGGPGNTGELFF	TGCAGCGTTGGGGGCCCGGGCAACACCGGGGAGCTGTTTTTT